The source of this T cell receptor (beta chain) is a study of cytomegalovirus exposure and HLA in healthy donors. Study findings and constraints: Earlier analysis yielded a pattern in which most TCR beta V segments were productive about 90% or about 30% of the time.

PCR used 60 Vbeta primers and 13 Jbeta primers. TCRdb keeps only in-frame clones here, not all; method: immunoSEQ multiplex PCR. The sample yields some 110,000 clones, 70% to 80% seen once. Details on this clone: The antigen is not known.

CDR1 is MNHNS and CDR2 is SASEGT in the germline V gene. With 6 bases removed from V and 6 bases from J, the gap between germline ends came to 12 bases. The CDR3 covers 13 residues. Material for sequencing was PBMCs. V gene TRBV6-1 combines with J gene TRBJ2-1; D call uncertain. The sequence derives from a man in his fifties or sixties in good health and CMV-seropositive. Here the CDR3 reads CASSALELNEQFF. The DNA of the CDR3 is TGTGCCAGCAGCGCGCTAGAGCTCAATGAGCAGTTCTTC.